The clone carrying this T cell receptor beta chain was detected only a few times. Antigen unknown. TCRdb fed the 5' RACE reads into MiXCR, producing one record per CDR3 protein. There are hundreds of thousands of distinct CDR3 sequences in the sample; 7.1% occur only once, and around 1.6% lies in the top ten. With V trimmed by 7 bases and J by 4 bases, 8 bases remained unmatched. Per germline, CDR1 MNHNS and CDR2 SASEGT. CDR3 length: 15 residues. The record originates from a study of identical twins. Whole-study results and caveats: Weaker excess twin sharing was seen among beta out-of-frame sequences.

This same sample was also part of a study on yellow fever vaccine responses in identical twins.

V and J are TRBV6-1 and TRBJ2-1; 9 nucleotides align to TRBD2. Input material: PBMCs. The sequence was obtained from a woman younger than 35 in good health. The CDR3 sequence is CASTETSGPYNEQFF. The CDR3 region has the DNA TGTGCCAGCACCGAGACTAGCGGCCCTTACAATGAGCAGTTCTTC.